The present T cell receptor (beta chain) was sequenced within a study of cytomegalovirus exposure and HLA in healthy donors. Study observations and caveats: Some TCR beta chains (approximately 180 of them) were listed as cytomegalovirus-associated.

This clone was observed a few times. Its antigen is as yet unknown. Data came from immunoSEQ multiplex PCR; TCRdb stores just in-frame clones and leaves some out. The repertoire holds 150,000 to 200,000 clones, with roughly three quarters as singletons. The sequencing input was PBMCs. The clonotype comes from a woman aged 30 to 39 in good health and CMV-seronegative.

The CDR3 is CACRGTARNQPQHF. Here the CDR3 DNA reads TGTGCCTGTCGCGGGACCGCCAGGAATCAGCCCCAGCATTTT. V gene TRBV28 combines with J gene TRBJ1-5; perhaps TRBD1 as D (5 bases). Germline V CDR1 and CDR2: MDHEN, SYDVKM. The CDR3 is 14 amino acids. Trimming removed 11 bases at V and 4 bases at J, with 18 bases between.